This entry lists 14 T cell receptor beta chains sequenced from one sample in a study of T cells in Graves' hyperthyroidism and ophthalmopathy (dated by TCRdb to between 2019 and 2020). Libraries were prepared through multiplex PCR. The sequencing machine was an Illumina HiSeq 2000. The TCR beta CDR3 regions were amplified from the RNA transcripts. The TCR CDR3 was subjected to a first round of RT-PCR using the HTBI primer set and the Qiagen OneStep RT-PCR kit. TCRdb redid the processing of the public reads, applying fastp at Q25 and MiXCR, and retained in-frame beta chains. Rows merge per CDR3 protein into single entries with the most common DNA and genes. The sample table contains approximately 720,000 distinct CDR3 sequences; only one count was recorded for 18% of them. Clones ranked in the top ten supply over 15% of the sample. Sample: blood. These receptors were obtained from a woman aged 45-65 years with Graves' hyperthyroidism that later progressed to Graves' ophthalmopathy.

There are a few counts of this clonotype. The genes are TRBV2 and TRBJ2-1; 9 bases fit TRBD2. CDR1 is SNHLY, CDR2 FYNNEI, per germline. V shed 4 bases and J 8 bases; nucleotides not matched to a gene: 15. The CDR3 contains 17 residues. CDR3 sequence: CASSGGRGGPGSHEQFF. CDR3 in DNA: TGTGCCAGCAGTGGGGGGCGGGGGGGCCCTGGTAGCCATGAGCAGTTCTTC.

A few counts support this clonotype. The CDR3: CSARDWAGAEKLFF. The CDR3 nucleotides are TGCAGTGCTAGAGATTGGGCAGGGGCTGAAAAACTGTTTTTT. The V and J genes are TRBV20-1 and TRBJ1-4, with D possibly TRBD1 on 6 matching bases. With 0 bases removed from V and 7 bases from J, the gap between germline ends came to 12 bases. Germline CDR1 DFQATT, CDR2 SNEGSKA (reference sequence). CDR3 size: 14 residues.

V and J are TRBV19 and TRBJ2-7; 8 nucleotides align to TRBD1. With 9 bases clipped from V and 3 bases from J, the junction kept 7 bases outside the gene matches. The CDR3 covers 13 residues. Germline V gives CDR1 LNHDA, CDR2 SQIVND (reference sequence). CDR3: CASTGQDGYEQYF. In nucleotides, the CDR3 is TGTGCCAGCACGGGACAGGATGGCTACGAGCAGTACTTC.

This clonotype was seen a handful of times. The V call is TRBV24-1, the J call TRBJ2-7; TRBD1 is a possible D gene (6 bases). V dropped 5 bases and J dropped 5 bases, with 9 bases sitting between them. Germline CDR1 KGHDR, CDR2 SFDVKD. The CDR3 covers 12 residues. CDR3 in amino acids: CATSGYRDEQYF. DNA for the CDR3: TGTGCCACCAGTGGATACAGGGACGAGCAGTACTTC.

The gene calls are TRBV20-1 and TRBJ2-1, with TRBD1 matching 7 bases. CDR1 DFQATT and CDR2 SNEGSKA come from the germline V gene (reference sequence). This CDR3 is built from 15 residues. Losses at the gene ends were 6 bases for V and 0 bases for J; bases not matched to a gene: 8. The CDR3 region is CSAHRGRSSYNEQFF. Here the CDR3 DNA reads TGCAGTGCGCACAGGGGAAGGAGCTCCTACAATGAGCAGTTCTTC.

The chain couples TRBV19 to TRBJ1-1; D uncertain. The V gene's germline CDR1 is LNHDA and CDR2 SQIVND (reference sequence). CDR3 length: 15 amino acids. Trimming took 4 bases from V and 1 from J, leaving 13 bases between them. In nucleotides, the CDR3 is TGTGCCAGTAGTACCTCAGGACGGCGGAACACTGAAGCTTTCTTT. It is translated as CASSTSGRRNTEAFF.

This clonotype was detected many times. The chain carries TRBV5-1 and TRBJ2-3, with 11 bases matching TRBD2. Looked up from germline, CDR1 is SGHRS and CDR2 is YFSETQ. J gave up 0 bases and V 3 bases, and 6 bases lay outside the gene matches. The CDR3 is 17 residues long. DNA for the CDR3: TGCGCCAGCAGCTCGTGGCCTAGCGGGGGGAGCACAGATACGCAGTATTTT. Translation: CASSSWPSGGSTDTQYF.

In its sample, this clonotype was seen a few times. This rearrangement joins TRBV24-1 to TRBJ2-5, with 7 bases lining up with TRBD1. The germline CDR1 and CDR2 sequences are KGHDR and SFDVKD. The trim removed 4 bases at V and 5 bases at J, leaving 6 bases unmatched. The CDR3 is 14 amino acids. DNA for the CDR3: TGTGCCACCAGTGACCCTACAGGGGACGAGACCCAGTACTTC. Translated: CATSDPTGDETQYF.

The table lists this clonotype with many counts. The chain recombines TRBV3-1 with TRBJ2-3; D call uncertain. The CDR3 is 15 residues long. Trimming left V 2 bases short and J 2 bases short, with 11 bases between. The germline V gene has CDR1 LGHDT and CDR2 YNNKEL (reference sequence). In DNA, the CDR3 is TGTGCCAGCAGCCAACTGGGGTTAGTCACAGATACGCAGTATTTT. Protein: CASSQLGLVTDTQYF.

This clonotype was counted ten times or more. This chain connects TRBV18 to TRBJ1-4, with D tentatively TRBD1 (5 bases). Germline CDR1 reads KGHSH; CDR2 reads LQKENI. V lost 2 bases, J lost 4 bases, and 20 bases lay in between. CDR3 length: 18 amino acids. CDR3 sequence: CASSPSYGTQRDNEKLFF. The CDR3, as DNA: TGTGCCAGCTCACCATCTTATGGGACGCAGAGGGATAATGAAAAACTGTTTTTT. The full variable domain, completed using reference TRBV18 and TRBJ1-4, is NAGVMQNPRHLVRRRGQEARLRCSPMKGHSHVYWYRQLPEEGLKFMVYLQKENIIDESGMPKERFSAEFPKEGPSILRIQQVVRGDSAAYFCASSPSYGTQRDNEKLFFGSGTQLSVL.

This clonotype was seen repeatedly, ten times or more. The chain joins TRBV6-1 to TRBJ2-3, with TRBD2 matching 13 bases. This CDR3 is 17 amino acids long. Germline CDR1 MNHNS, CDR2 SASEGT. With V trimmed by 8 bases and J by 2 bases, 10 bases remained unmatched. Here the CDR3 DNA reads TGTGCCAGCGCCAGACTAGCGGGGGGCCAGCCCACAGATACGCAGTATTTT. Residues: CASARLAGGQPTDTQYF.

This clonotype was seen a handful of times. J is TRBJ1-5 and V is TRBV15, with 11 positions matching TRBD1. This CDR3 has 15 amino acids. Germline CDR1 reads LNHNV; CDR2 reads YYDKDF (reference sequence). Trimming cost V 5 bases and J 5 bases; bases outside gene matches: 5. The CDR3 DNA is TGTGCCACCAGCGGAAGGACAGGGGGCTATCAGCCCCAGCATTTT. Encoded protein: CATSGRTGGYQPQHF.

In this sample, this clonotype turned up a few times. The gene calls are TRBV6-1 and TRBJ1-1; no definite D call. Deletions cut 7 bases from V and 4 bases from J, with 16 bases between. The CDR3 length is 14 residues. CDR1 and CDR2 (germline): MNHNS, SASEGT. CDR3 residues: CASTPTFRITEAFF. In DNA, the CDR3 is TGTGCCAGCACCCCGACATTCCGTATCACTGAAGCTTTCTTT.

This clonotype showed up many times. Here the CDR3 reads CATSGLSYEQYF. The CDR3 DNA follows: TGTGCCACGTCAGGCCTCTCCTACGAGCAGTACTTC. J is TRBJ2-7 and V is TRBV6-1; D gene ambiguous. CDR3 length: 12 residues. Germline assignment: CDR1 MNHNS and CDR2 SASEGT. Trimming removed 10 bases from V and 0 bases from J, with 10 bases in between.